These 6 T cell receptor beta chains share one sample of origin, sequenced in a study of blood T cell repertoires in COVID-19. The protocol was immunoSEQ multiplex PCR, while the TCRdb copy is restricted to in-frame clones and leaves out a portion. The table has under 200,000 clones, 87% seen once. Input material: peripheral blood. The receptors stem from a man in his fifties or sixties with active or convalescent COVID-19.

The rearrangement uses TRBV7-9 and TRBJ1-2; D unclear. Germline V gives CDR1 SEHNR, CDR2 FQNEAQ (reference sequence). The V gene lost 5 bases and the J gene lost 0 bases, with 19 bases spanning the gap. This CDR3 has 17 residues. The CDR3 sequence: CASSPNIGAGSNYGYTF. In nucleotides, the CDR3 is TGTGCCAGCAGCCCTAATATAGGAGCCGGCTCTAACTATGGCTACACCTTC.

This chain joins TRBV3-1 (or the pseudogene TRBV3-2) and TRBJ2-2, with a weak D call TRBD1 (6 bases). This CDR3 comprises 18 residues. The V end was cut by 4 bases, the J end by 0 bases, with 18 bases between. Germline assignment: CDR1 LGHDT and CDR2 YNNKEL (reference sequence). CDR3 residues: CASSRATAGAPNTGELFF. In DNA form, the CDR3 reads TGTGCCAGCAGCCGCGCAACGGCAGGGGCTCCGAACACCGGGGAGCTGTTTTTT.

The chain combines TRBV3-1 (or the pseudogene TRBV3-2) with TRBJ2-5, with 9 bases fitting TRBD2. Germline V gene sequence: CDR1 LGHDT, CDR2 YNNKEL (reference sequence). J was trimmed by 0 bases and V by 1 base; bases with no gene match: 9. The CDR3 has 18 residues. The CDR3 reads CASSQARRGGLYQETQYF. In DNA form, the CDR3 reads TGTGCCAGCAGCCAAGCTAGGCGGGGGGGCCTCTACCAAGAGACCCAGTACTTC.

CDR3 loop: CASSYPGRQQYF. The CDR3 DNA sequence: TGTGCCAGTAGTTACCCAGGGCGGCAGCAGTACTTC. This chain joins TRBV19 and TRBJ2-7, with TRBD1 as a possible D gene (5 bases). Between the trimmed V and J ends, which lost 5 bases and 8 bases, there was a span of 13 bases. The CDR3 spans 12 residues. CDR1 and CDR2 from the germline V gene are LNHDA and SQIVND (reference sequence). The variable domain in full, with the rest retrieved from reference TRBV19 and TRBJ2-7, is DGGITQSPKYLFRKEGQNVTLSCEQNLNHDAMYWYRQDPGQGLRLIYYSQIVNDFQKGDIAEGYSVSREKKESFPLTVTSAQKNPTAFYLCASSYPGRQQYFGPGTRLTVT.

The J gene is TRBJ1-5, the V gene TRBV19, with TRBD1 identical over 7 bases. The V segment lost 3 bases and the J segment 2 bases; nucleotides outside the gene matches: 4. This CDR3 is built from 15 residues. Germline V lookup: CDR1 LNHDA, CDR2 SQIVND (reference sequence). This CDR3 reads CASSIGTVRNQPQHF. The CDR3 coding sequence is TGTGCCAGTAGTATTGGGACAGTCCGCAATCAGCCCCAGCATTTT.

This chain connects TRBV3-1 (or the pseudogene TRBV3-2) to TRBJ2-3, with a tentative D call TRBD2 (6 bases). CDR1 is LGHDT and CDR2 is YNNKEL in the germline V gene (reference sequence). This CDR3 is built from 15 residues. The V and J ends lost 0 bases and 0 bases respectively, with 7 bases between them. CDR3 residues: CASSQDGRSTDTQYF. The CDR3 nucleotides read TGTGCCAGCAGCCAAGACGGGAGAAGCACAGATACGCAGTATTTT.